What follows are 13 T cell receptor beta chains derived from one specimen sequenced in a study of blood T cell repertoires in COVID-19. Clones were read by immunoSEQ multiplex PCR, and TCRdb kept only the in-frame ones, dropping some. This table holds about 75,000 clones, approximately 88% found once. The sample comprised peripheral blood. The receptors stem from a woman aged 45-60 years with acute or convalescent COVID-19.

The chain has TRBV19 and TRBJ2-5; D may be TRBD2 (6 bases). Germline assignment: CDR1 LNHDA and CDR2 SQIVND (reference sequence). This CDR3 has 14 amino acids. V lost 3 bases and J lost 0, with 8 bases in between. CDR3: CASSIGGNQETQYF. The CDR3 DNA sequence: TGTGCCAGTAGTATCGGAGGGAACCAAGAGACCCAGTACTTC.

With regard to this clone: An end of the junction does not agree with germline; a read error may underlie this. The chain recombines TRBV12-3 or TRBV12-4 with TRBJ2-7; D not resolved. This CDR3 comprises 11 residues. The CDR3 loop is CAGSSLEEQYF. CDR3 bases: TGTGCCGGCAGCTCCCTGGAGGAGCAGTACTTC.

V and J are TRBV2 and TRBJ1-2, with TRBD1 matching 7 bases. The CDR3 contains 13 residues. CDR1 is SNHLY and CDR2 is FYNNEI in the germline V gene. V was pared by 9 bases and J by 4 bases, with 8 bases of the junction left unmatched. The CDR3 protein is CASRGGSVYGYTF. CDR3 nucleotide sequence: TGTGCCAGTCGAGGGGGCTCGGTCTATGGCTACACCTTC.

The chain employs TRBV12-5 and TRBJ2-1; 10 nucleotides align to TRBD2. The V gene end was trimmed by 5 bases and the J gene end by 6 bases; junction bases not matched to a gene: 7. In germline, CDR1 is LGHNT, CDR2 FRNRAP. The CDR3 totals 15 residues. The CDR3 sequence is CASGRELAGSNEQFF. DNA for the CDR3: TGTGCTAGTGGTAGGGAACTAGCGGGATCCAATGAGCAGTTCTTC.

The chain combines TRBV2 with TRBJ2-5; a weak D match, TRBD1 (5 bases). Germline loops: CDR1 SNHLY, CDR2 FYNNEI. The CDR3 spans 13 residues. The V and J ends lost 5 bases and 2 bases respectively, with 9 bases between them. CDR3 DNA: TGTGCCAGCAGTCAGGACAATCAAGAGACCCAGTACTTC. It yields the protein CASSQDNQETQYF.

The chain couples TRBV30 to TRBJ2-6; the D gene is possibly TRBD2 (6 bases). Trimming cost V 8 bases and J 0 bases, with 14 bases left between them. From germline, CDR1 is GTSNPN and CDR2 SVGIG (reference sequence). The CDR3 contains 15 residues. In nucleotides, the CDR3 is TGTGCCGGGCGGGGTTTTCTCTCTGGGGCCAACGTCCTGACTTTC. Its translation: CAGRGFLSGANVLTF.

J is TRBJ1-5 and V is TRBV6-2 or TRBV6-3, with 8 positions matching TRBD1. Losses at the gene ends were 2 bases for V and 6 bases for J; bases not matched to a gene: 6. The germline CDR1 and CDR2 sequences are MNHEY and SVGEGT. This CDR3 contains 15 residues. The chain's CDR3 is CASSYGGTGGQPQHF. The CDR3 nucleotides are TGTGCCAGCAGTTACGGAGGGACAGGTGGTCAGCCCCAGCATTTT.

The chain joins TRBV27 to TRBJ1-5; tentatively, D is TRBD1 (5 bases). Germline V gene data show CDR1 as MNHEY and CDR2 as SMNVEV (reference sequence). This CDR3 has 14 residues. V was pared by 6 bases and J by 0 bases, with 9 bases between. The CDR3 protein is CASRTGSSNQPQHF. The CDR3 coding sequence is TGTGCCAGCAGAACAGGTAGTAGCAATCAGCCCCAGCATTTT.

CDR3 DNA: TGTGCCATCAGTGAGGAGATGGGGACTAGCGGGAGCCCCTACGAGCAGTACTTC. Translated: CAISEEMGTSGSPYEQYF. The chain employs TRBV10-3 and TRBJ2-7; 14 bases are shared with TRBD2. The trim removed 2 bases at V and 2 bases at J, leaving 8 bases unmatched. CDR3 length equals 18 residues. The germline V gene encodes CDR1 ENHRY and CDR2 SYGVKD.

This chain joins TRBV27 and TRBJ1-1, with 8 positions matching TRBD1. Germline CDR1 reads MNHEY; CDR2 reads SMNVEV (reference sequence). Trimming removed 2 bases from V and 7 bases from J; junction bases left unmatched: 6. The CDR3 extends over 14 amino acids. The CDR3 DNA reads as TGTGCCAGCAGTTTAACCGACAGGGGCGGTGAAGCTTTCTTT. As protein: CASSLTDRGGEAFF.

The rearrangement joins TRBV15 to TRBJ2-7; TRBD2 agrees at 10 bases. There are 14 residues in the CDR3. J lost 3 bases, V lost 3 bases, and 2 bases had no gene match. CDR1 LNHNV and CDR2 YYDKDF come from the germline V gene (reference sequence). CDR3 sequence: CATSRTSGYYEQYF. CDR3 DNA sequence: TGTGCCACCAGCAGGACTAGCGGGTACTACGAGCAGTACTTC.

The chain combines TRBV19 with TRBJ2-6; tentatively, D is TRBD2 (5 bases). The germline V gene has CDR1 LNHDA and CDR2 SQIVND (reference sequence). The CDR3 spans 15 residues. The germline V and J ends were trimmed by 5 bases and 2 bases, with 10 bases remaining between them. The DNA of the CDR3 is TGTGCCAGTAGTCGGGAATCTCCTGGGGCCAACGTCCTGACTTTC. It yields the protein CASSRESPGANVLTF.

The genes are TRBV5-1 and TRBJ1-5, with D possibly matching TRBD1 (5 bases). There are 14 residues in the CDR3. Trimming took 4 bases from V and 7 from J, leaving 15 bases between them. The germline gives CDR1 SGHRS, CDR2 YFSETQ. The CDR3 reads CASSPGSGRQPQHF. The CDR3 DNA reads as TGCGCCAGCAGCCCGGGATCAGGGAGGCAGCCCCAGCATTTT.